This is a list of T cell receptor beta chains from one sample in a study of T cell changes during pregnancy in multiple sclerosis. Here immunoSEQ multiplex PCR was the method, and the copy in TCRdb shows in-frame clones only, minus some. The sample contains 100,000 or so clones, about 94% of which appear only once. This sample comprised peripheral blood, obtained after pregnancy. Every receptor here comes from a female donor in good health, enrolled as a control in a pregnancy study. The CDR3 runs from the conserved cysteine through the conserved F or W. Fields, in order: J gene, clone size, D gene, V gene, CDR3 DNA, CDR3 protein. The D gene is left open where the match is weak. Clone size is given for some rows only: seen once, a few or many times, or a class if the clone is expanded.

>TRBJ1-1|NA|NA|TRBV6-6
TGTGCCAGCAGCCTCCGGGGGGCCAACACTGAAGCTTTCTTT
CASSLRGANTEAFF
>TRBJ2-7|NA|TRBD2|TRBV6-5
TGTGCCAGCAGTTACAGAGCGGGGACGACCTACGAGCAGTACTTC
CASSYRAGTTYEQYF
>TRBJ1-4|NA|NA|TRBV6-5
TGTGCCAGCAGTTACTCGAGGACAGCTAATGAAAAACTGTTTTTT
CASSYSRTANEKLFF
>TRBJ1-3|NA|NA|TRBV15
TGTGCCACCAGTCGGGGGGGGAGAGGAAACACCATATATTTT
CATSRGGRGNTIYF
>TRBJ2-3|NA|TRBD2|TRBV11-2
TGTGCCAGCAGCTTAAGACTAGCGGGAGAAGCAGATACGCAGTATTTT
CASSLRLAGEADTQYF
>TRBJ2-1|NA|TRBD2|TRBV5-1
TGCGCCAGCCGGCCAGGGGCGGGAGGGCCCAATGAGCAGTTCTTC
CASRPGAGGPNEQFF
>TRBJ2-7|NA|NA|TRBV18
TGTGCCTCAGGGGAGGGGCAGCAGTACTTC
CASGEGQQYF
>TRBJ2-7|NA|TRBD1|TRBV7-9
TGTGCCAGCAGCTCCGACAGGGTAAAGTACGAGCAGTACTTC
CASSSDRVKYEQYF
>TRBJ2-1|NA|NA|TRBV6-1
TGTGCCACAATCGAGGGCTCCTACAATGAGCAGTTCTTC
CATIEGSYNEQFF
>TRBJ2-3|NA|NA|TRBV27
TGTGCCAGCATGGGTGCAGGGTGGACAGATACGCAGTATTTT
CASMGAGWTDTQYF
>TRBJ2-7|NA|TRBD2|TRBV6-1
TGTGCCAGCAGTGGGCTCCGGGGCCTAGCGGAAGAGCAGTACTTC
CASSGLRGLAEEQYF
>TRBJ2-7|NA|NA|TRBV7-2
TGTGCCAGCAGCTTAAGAGCATACCAACCCGAGCAGTACTTC
CASSLRAYQPEQYF
>TRBJ2-1|NA|TRBD2|TRBV2
TGTGCCAGCAGTGCGGTGTGGCGGGAGAAGAACAATGAGCAGTTCTTC
CASSAVWREKNNEQFF
>TRBJ1-4|once|TRBD1|TRBV15
TGTGCCACCAGCATACAGGGGGCGAATGAAAAACTGTTTTTT
CATSIQGANEKLFF
>TRBJ1-1|NA|TRBD1|TRBV5-1
TGCGCCAGCAGACCTAGGACAGGGGGCGGGAAGAACACTGAAGCTTTCTTT
CASRPRTGGGKNTEAFF
>TRBJ2-2|NA|NA|TRBV5-1
TGCGCCAGCAGCTTGGTTACGGGAGATGCCGGGGAGCTGTTTTTT
CASSLVTGDAGELFF
>TRBJ2-7|once|NA|TRBV7-9
TGTGCCAGCAGTCGGGACACCACCTACGAGCAGTACTTC
CASSRDTTYEQYF
>TRBJ2-7|NA|TRBD2|TRBV6-1
TGTGCCAGCAGTGGCGGAGGTAGCGGGAGTTATTCCGTCTACGAGCAGTACTTC
CASSGGGSGSYSVYEQYF
>TRBJ2-1|NA|TRBD2|TRBV5-1
TGCGCCAGCAGCGACCCCGGGACTAGGATTGGGCAGTTCTTC
CASSDPGTRIGQFF
>TRBJ2-7|NA|NA|TRBV2
TGTGCCAGCAGTGAAGGCGAGCGGTCCACCTACGAGCAGTACTTC
CASSEGERSTYEQYF
>TRBJ2-3|once|NA|TRBV29-1
TGCAGCGTTGCTTTCACAGGCTTTAGCACAGATACGCAGTATTTT
CSVAFTGFSTDTQYF
>TRBJ2-7|NA|NA|TRBV5-5
TGTGCCAGCAGAAACCCAGGGGGGTCTGACGAGCAGTACTTC
CASRNPGGSDEQYF
>TRBJ2-7|NA|NA|TRBV21-1
TGTGCCAGCAGCAAACACCGCAGGGGTTACTACTACGAGCAGTACTTC
CASSKHRRGYYYEQYF
>TRBJ1-5|NA|NA|TRBV2
TGTGCCACCAGGAAGGACATAGATCAGCCCCAGCATTTT
CATRKDIDQPQHF
>TRBJ1-1|NA|NA|TRBV5-1
TGCGCCAGCAGCTCGAGACAGGCGAACACTGAAGCTTTCTTT
CASSSRQANTEAFF
>TRBJ2-7|NA|NA|TRBV20-1
TGCAGTGCTCCATCAGGGAACGAGCAGTACTTC
CSAPSGNEQYF
>TRBJ1-5|NA|NA|TRBV6-4
TGTGCCAGCAGCGGAGAGGGTGATCAGCCCCAGCATTTT
CASSGEGDQPQHF
>TRBJ1-2|NA|NA|TRBV29-1
TGCAGCGCCCTCCTGCCGACGGGCTATGGCTACACCTTC
CSALLPTGYGYTF